These 13 T cell receptor beta chains share one sample of origin, sequenced in a study of T cells in Graves' hyperthyroidism and ophthalmopathy. TCR beta CDR3 region amplification was performed from RNA transcripts. HTBI primers were used for first-round RT-PCR of the TCR CDR3. TCRdb fed the multiplex PCR reads into MiXCR, producing one record per CDR3 protein. Here the sample spans approximately 640,000 distinct CDR3 sequences, about 45% being singletons. Sequencing input: peripheral blood or thyroid tissue (not recorded which). The receptors were gathered from an adult man with Graves' disease, either hyperthyroidism or ophthalmopathy (not recorded which).

The rearrangement joins TRBV7-3 to TRBJ1-5; TRBD1 is a possible D gene (6 bases). CDR1 SGHTA and CDR2 FQGTGA come from the germline V gene. Trimming removed 11 bases from V and 0 bases from J, with 8 bases in between. The length of the CDR3 is 12 residues. CDR3 bases: TGTGCCGGACAGAATAGCAATCAGCCCCAGCATTTT. It specifies CAGQNSNQPQHF.

This clonotype was recorded many times. The junction differs from germline at one of its ends, possibly a read error. The chain recombines TRBV7-7 with TRBJ2-5, with a possible D match to TRBD1 (5 bases). This CDR3 comprises 13 residues. Per the germline V gene, CDR1 is SSHAT and CDR2 is FNYEAQ (reference sequence). Written as DNA, the CDR3 is TGTGCTAGCAGCTTGGGGCAGAAAGAGACCCAGTACTTC. It codes for CASSLGQKETQYF.

This clonotype was observed many times. This sequence joins TRBV20-1 and TRBJ1-4; D is undetermined. Germline CDR1 is DFQATT and CDR2 is SNEGSKA (reference sequence). The germline V and J ends were trimmed by 1 base and 11 bases, with 11 bases remaining between them. This CDR3 spans 12 amino acids. In DNA form, the CDR3 reads TGCAGTGCTAGAGGGGCCGGGTTGAAACTGTTTTTT. It codes for CSARGAGLKLFF.

The rearrangement links TRBV4-2 to TRBJ2-7; 10 bases match TRBD1. CDR3 length: 15 residues. J gave up 4 bases and V 0 bases, and 3 bases lay outside the gene matches. Germline lookup yields CDR1 LGHNA and CDR2 YNFKEQ. CDR3: CASSQERTGGYEQYF. CDR3 coding DNA: TGTGCCAGCAGCCAAGAAAGGACAGGGGGATACGAGCAGTACTTC.

Ten or more counts support this clonotype. This chain links TRBV2 with TRBJ2-5, with a tentative D call TRBD2 (6 bases). This CDR3 has 15 residues. The V end was cut by 6 bases, the J end by 3 bases, with 17 bases between. From germline, CDR1 is SNHLY and CDR2 FYNNEI. In DNA form, the CDR3 reads TGTGCCAGCAGCACACCGCGACTAGTAGAAGAGACCCAGTACTTC. Its translation: CASSTPRLVEETQYF.

To note about this clonotype: A much larger clone sits a single nucleotide away, making a read error possible. This chain links TRBV7-8 with TRBJ1-6; TRBD1 matches at 7 bases. The CDR3 runs to 16 residues. From germline, CDR1 is SGHVS and CDR2 FQNEAQ. V gave up 1 base and J gave up 10 bases; unmatched junction bases: 10. CDR3 coding DNA: TGTGCCAGCAGCTTAGTACCATCCAGGGGGTCCTCACCCCTCCACTTT. It is translated as CASSLVPSRGSSPLHF.

The rearrangement uses TRBV29-1 and TRBJ1-1; 10 nucleotides line up with TRBD1. The CDR3 has 14 residues. V lost 4 bases and J lost 7; bases outside the gene matches: 9. Germline V gives CDR1 SQVTM, CDR2 ANQGSEA. CDR3 nucleotides: TGCAGCGTTGCCACGGACAGGGGGATGGATGAAGCTTTCTTT. This translates into CSVATDRGMDEAFF. The whole variable domain, remainder taken from reference TRBV29-1 and TRBJ1-1, is SAVISQKPSRDICQRGTSLTIQCQVDSQVTMMFWYRQQPGQSLTLIATANQGSEATYESGFVIDKFPISRPNLTFSTLTVSNMSPEDSSIYLCSVATDRGMDEAFFGQGTRLTVV.

This clonotype has ten or more counts. The chain links TRBV15 to TRBJ1-3, with a tentative D call TRBD1 (5 bases). Germline V gene lookup returns CDR1 LNHNV and CDR2 YYDKDF (reference sequence). Trimming pared 1 base from V and 1 base from J, leaving 8 bases between. The CDR3 is made up of 15 amino acids. The CDR3 reads CATSRVRVSGNTIYF. DNA of the CDR3: TGTGCCACCAGCAGAGTCAGGGTATCTGGAAACACCATATATTTT.

Ten or more counts support this clonotype. The CDR3 sequence is CASSEDLQGHSPLHF. The CDR3, as DNA: TGTGCCAGCAGTGAAGATTTACAGGGGCATTCACCCCTCCACTTT. The chain links TRBV25-1 to TRBJ1-6; TRBD1 aligns across 7 bases. The germline CDR1 and CDR2 sequences are MGHDK and SYGVNS. V shed 2 bases, J shed 8 bases, and the junction held 6 bases outside the gene matches. The CDR3 is 15 amino acids. Based on the CDR3 plus reference TRBV25-1 and TRBJ1-6, the full variable domain is EADIYQTPRYLVIGTGKKITLECSQTMGHDKMYWYQQDPGMELHLIHYSYGVNSTEKGDLSSESTVSRIRTEHFPLTLESARPSHTSQYLCASSEDLQGHSPLHFGNGTRLTVT.

Only a few counts were recorded for this clonotype. The chain is built from TRBV5-1 and TRBJ1-6, with no clear D. Germline CDR1 SGHRS, CDR2 YFSETQ. V was pared by 2 bases and J by 9 bases, with 12 bases between. The CDR3 is made up of 14 amino acids. The CDR3 DNA sequence: TGCGCCAGCAGCTTTACAAGTAGCATTTCACCCCTCCACTTT. Translation gives CASSFTSSISPLHF.

The chain carries TRBV7-2 and TRBJ2-7; 13 bases match TRBD2. This CDR3 is 15 amino acids long. Germline V gives CDR1 SGHTA, CDR2 FQGNSA. Trimming took 3 bases from V and 5 from J; bases not matched to a gene: 4. The CDR3 coding sequence is TGTGCCAGCAGCTTTTTCGGGACTAGCGGGAACGAGCAGTACTTC. Encoded protein: CASSFFGTSGNEQYF.

The J gene is TRBJ2-2, the V gene TRBV19, with 10 bases matching TRBD1. The V segment lost 11 bases and the J segment 6 bases; nucleotides outside the gene matches: 9. Germline loops: CDR1 LNHDA, CDR2 SQIVND (reference sequence). The CDR3 is 14 amino acids. The CDR3 loop is CAVAGTGVAGELFF. CDR3 in DNA: TGTGCCGTCGCCGGGACAGGGGTTGCCGGGGAGCTGTTTTTT.

The gene calls are TRBV20-1 and TRBJ2-7; D perhaps matches TRBD2 (6 bases). Looked up from germline, CDR1 is DFQATT and CDR2 is SNEGSKA (reference sequence). The length of the CDR3 is 13 residues. The V and J ends lost 3 bases and 3 bases respectively, with 12 bases between them. CDR3 coding DNA: TGCAGTGCTAGTAGGCTAGCGAGCTACGAGCAGTACTTC. It translates to CSASRLASYEQYF.